The sequence of this TCR beta chain was determined in a study of Ad26.COV2.S vaccination and SARS-CoV-2 variants. Notes on the study in general: Ad26.COV2.S recipients had broader spike-specific TCRs (P = 0.0014).

Sequenced by immunoSEQ multiplex PCR; TCRdb stores in-frame clones only, minus some. Here the sample spans some 180,000 clones, approximately 88% being singletons. Notes on this clone: The antigen is unknown.

This CDR3 contains 15 residues. The germline gives CDR1 KGHSH, CDR2 LQKENI. V was clipped by 1 base and J by 2 bases; unmatched bases: 0. This TCR came from a human donor who had recovered from COVID-19. The V gene is TRBV18, the J gene TRBJ1-1; 11 bases line up with TRBD1. This specimen consisted of peripheral blood, obtained after recovery from COVID-19. CDR3 sequence (DNA): TGTGCCAGCTCACCACGGACAGGGGGCAACACTGAAGCTTTCTTT. Its protein is CASSPRTGGNTEAFF.